This T cell receptor (beta chain) was sequenced in a study of blood T cell repertoires in COVID-19. About the study: The samples span acute and convalescent COVID-19 from the United States, Italy and Spain. Nucleic acid was either cDNA or gDNA, and it came from T cells, B-cell-depleted T cells, or PBMCs.

Produced via immunoSEQ multiplex PCR; TCRdb's table is partial and in-frame only. The table shows under 15,000 clones, with 65% to 85% occurring only once. Trimming shortened V by 5 bases and J by 4 bases, and 30 bases separated the two germline ends. There are 20 residues in the CDR3. CDR1 is SGHNT, CDR2 YENEEA, per germline. This chain uses TRBV11-3 with TRBJ1-5; maybe TRBD1 (6 bases). Sequences were obtained from peripheral blood. The receptor was isolated from a man aged 50 to 60 with active COVID-19. CDR3 in amino acids: CASSRVDENRELWVNQPQHF. DNA of the CDR3: TGTGCCAGCAGCCGGGTAGATGAGAACAGGGAACTGTGGGTGAATCAGCCCCAGCATTTT.